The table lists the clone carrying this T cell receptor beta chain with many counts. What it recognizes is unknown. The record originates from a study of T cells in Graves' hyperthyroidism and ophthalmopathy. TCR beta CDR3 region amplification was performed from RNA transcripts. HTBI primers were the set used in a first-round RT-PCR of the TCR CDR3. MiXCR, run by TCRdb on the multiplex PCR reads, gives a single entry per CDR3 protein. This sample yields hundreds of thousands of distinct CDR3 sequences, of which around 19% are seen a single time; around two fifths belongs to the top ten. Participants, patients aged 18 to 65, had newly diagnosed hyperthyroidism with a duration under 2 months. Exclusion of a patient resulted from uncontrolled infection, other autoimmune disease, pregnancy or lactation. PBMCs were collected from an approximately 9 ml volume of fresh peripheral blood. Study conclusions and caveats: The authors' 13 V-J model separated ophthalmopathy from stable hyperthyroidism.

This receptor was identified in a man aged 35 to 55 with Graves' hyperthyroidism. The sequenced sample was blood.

The CDR3 loop is CSAKTSKHEQYF. For the CDR3, the DNA is TGCAGTGCCAAGACTAGTAAGCACGAGCAGTACTTC. The rearrangement joins TRBV20-1 to TRBJ2-7; tentatively, D is TRBD2 (6 bases). Germline V gene lookup returns CDR1 DFQATT and CDR2 SNEGSKA (reference sequence). V dropped 6 bases and J dropped 5 bases, with 14 bases sitting between them. This CDR3 comprises 12 residues.